What follows describes a single TCR beta chain. This clone was found a few times. No antigen is known for it. It has no much larger one-base neighbor in the sample; base qualities were not kept. A single peripheral blood draw of roughly 0.11 L on average was collected from each donor into heparinised tubes. Naive, central memory, regulatory and stem cell-like memory CD4+ T cells were sorted on a BD FACSAria II using a panel including CD45RO, CCR7, CD25, CD127, CD95 and CD27. A purity above 98% was achieved for all sorted populations. PBMCs were isolated right away by Lymphoprep density gradient centrifugation and were stained directly, without culture. So that batch effects would be minimized, each experiment stained and sorted samples in pairs, pairing one healthy donor with one patient. The record originates from a study of beta chain features in type 1 diabetes listed by TCRdb under 2018. About the investigation overall: Mean age, gender distribution, total cell number and subset yield did not differ between patients and healthy donors. A total of over 90,000,000 sorted cells were examined across all samples, and a strong correlation was observed between cell number per subset and RNA yield. In the study, TCRB repertoires of sorted circulating CD4+ T cell subsets from recently diagnosed type 1 diabetes patients were compared with those of matched healthy donors. Naive and central memory subsets were obtained from all 28 donors, but regulatory and stem cell-like memory subsets were isolated from only 8 patients and 8 healthy donors.

What the study reported, not specific to this receptor: Naive, central memory and regulatory TCRB repertoires appeared to be more similar among patients than among healthy donors. Shorter templates might have been favored by PCR, but patient and control samples were amplified and corrected together, so both groups would have been affected equally by any skew. At VDJ recombination sites, patients with type 1 diabetes made fewer insertions and deleted more nucleotides, a pattern implying thymic rearrangement abnormalities. A moderate but significant shortening of TCRB CDR3 length was observed in type 1 diabetes patients in all four CD4+ subsets. Because cDNA rather than genomic DNA was sequenced, highly expressing activated cells could have been over-represented, although no difference in activation and CD3 levels was found between groups. HLA sub-analyses involved small numbers of individuals, so any influence of HLA type on TCRB rearrangement remained unresolved.

As encoded in the germline V gene (reference sequence), CDR1 is MNHEY while CDR2 is SMNVEV. Ends trimmed: V by 1 base, J by 4 bases; bases unmatched to a gene: 5. The CDR3 runs 15 amino acids, cysteine and phenylalanine included. Only CDR3 DNA is held: 45 bases, read in frame from base 1. The High Capacity cDNA Reverse Transcription Kit was used to reverse transcribe all of the isolated RNA, meaning that expressed TCRB transcripts were what got sequenced. Deep immunoSEQ sequencing was applied to naive, central memory and regulatory T cell samples, giving an average of about 3.4 million total reads per sample. After sorted cells were lysed in RLT buffer, RNA was extracted with DNase-treated RNeasy Micro or Mini kits, with the choice depending on cell number. Each cell subset was processed on its own to prevent cross-contamination, while patient and healthy donor samples were processed together. TCRB sequences were amplified from cDNA with the immunoSEQ multiplex PCR, producing 87-bp fragments spanning the CDR3 region. Sequencing of the amplicons was performed on the Illumina HiSeq platform. In the source study's methods: Synthetic template baselines were used to correct PCR bias computationally, reads within Hamming distance 2 were collapsed, and singletons that could not be merged were discarded. Reads were aligned against IMGT so that V, D and J genes, CDR3 length and insertions or deletions at six rearrangement sites could be assigned. Within each subset, clonotype counts were normalized to sorted cell number, and only after that were true diversity and Gini coefficients computed with the tcR R package. Repertoire sharing was quantified using the overlap coefficient calculated on TCRB nucleotide sequences. Out-of-frame TCRB sequences from naive cells were analyzed to stand in for the pre-selection repertoire. TCRdb limited this immuneACCESS table to in-frame rearrangements with V and J called. A share of clones is missing; checked studies link under half to unresolved V genes, and the rest is unexplained. V and J calls and clone size are copied from that table; D and trimming were computed from the DNA. This sample lists roughly 300,000 clones; 13% to 15% were detected once. The ten largest clonotypes hold 0.015% to 0.02% of the sample.

Specimen: naive CD4+ T cells from blood. The sample's cell subset or site label is to be understood as: true naive CD4+ T cells. This chain joins TRBV27 to TRBJ2-7; 9 junctional bases match TRBD2. The TCR was taken from a man younger than 40 with type 1 diabetes. The bases are TGTGCCAGCAGTTTATATTGGCGGGAGGGGTACGAGCAGTACTTC. It specifies CASSLYWREGYEQYF.